In its sample, the clone carrying this T cell receptor (beta chain) was seen many times. Its antigen is as yet unknown. Preparing the TCRbeta library involved the use of unique molecular identifiers. TCRdb processed the PCR reads anew with MiXCR; each CDR3 protein has one entry. The table records hundreds of thousands of distinct CDR3 sequences, roughly 8.2% of them present only once. This entry belongs to a study of T-cell reconstitution after alpha-beta-depleted transplantation in children. Study-wide results and caveats: At around two months after transplant, the alpha-beta T cells were reportedly derived from several hundred expanded clones that came from non-depleted graft cells. Counts and diversity of T cells one year after transplant came mostly from newly produced T cells.

The germline gives CDR1 MGHRA, CDR2 YSYEKL. V was clipped by 0 bases and J by 1 base, with 11 bases between them. The CDR3 is 16 amino acids. Sample: peripheral blood, taken 360 days after TCRalphabeta/CD19-depleted stem cell transplant. This sequence joins TRBV4-1 and TRBJ2-3; D could derive from TRBD1 or TRBD2 (6 bases each). The TCR sequence derives from a female patient aged 2 to 10 who had a stem cell transplant for Fanconi anemia, so the T cells may come from the graft donor. As DNA, the CDR3 is TGCGCCAGCAGCCAAGATCCGGGGGCCGGCACAGATACGCAGTATTTT. Residues: CASSQDPGAGTDTQYF.